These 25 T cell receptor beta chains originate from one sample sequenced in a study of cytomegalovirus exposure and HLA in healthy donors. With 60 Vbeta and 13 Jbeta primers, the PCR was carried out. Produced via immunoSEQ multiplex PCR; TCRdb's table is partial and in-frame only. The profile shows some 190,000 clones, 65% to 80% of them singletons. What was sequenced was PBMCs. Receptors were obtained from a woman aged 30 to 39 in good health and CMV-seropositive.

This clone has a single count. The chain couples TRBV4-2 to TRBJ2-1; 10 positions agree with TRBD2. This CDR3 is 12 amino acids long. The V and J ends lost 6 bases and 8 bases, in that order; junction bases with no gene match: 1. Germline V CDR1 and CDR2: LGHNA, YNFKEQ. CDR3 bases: TGTGCCAGCAGAAGCGGGGGGGATGAGCAGTTCTTC. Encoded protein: CASRSGGDEQFF.

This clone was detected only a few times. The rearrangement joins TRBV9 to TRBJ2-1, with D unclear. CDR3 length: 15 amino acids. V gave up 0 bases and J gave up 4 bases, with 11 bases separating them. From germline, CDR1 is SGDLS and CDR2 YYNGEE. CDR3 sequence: CASSVGQSGYNEQFF. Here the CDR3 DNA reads TGTGCCAGCAGCGTAGGACAATCAGGTTACAATGAGCAGTTCTTC. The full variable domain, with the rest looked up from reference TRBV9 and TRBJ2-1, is DSGVTQTPKHLITATGQRVTLRCSPRSGDLSVYWYQQSLDQGLQFLIQYYNGEERAKGNILERFSAQQFPDLHSELNLSSLELGDSALYFCASSVGQSGYNEQFFGPGTRLTVL.

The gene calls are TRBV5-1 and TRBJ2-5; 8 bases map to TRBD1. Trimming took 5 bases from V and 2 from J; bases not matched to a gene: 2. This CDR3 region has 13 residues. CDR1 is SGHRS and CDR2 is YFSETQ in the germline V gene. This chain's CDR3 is CASRRTGQETQYF. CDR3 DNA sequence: TGCGCCAGCAGAAGGACAGGGCAAGAGACCCAGTACTTC.

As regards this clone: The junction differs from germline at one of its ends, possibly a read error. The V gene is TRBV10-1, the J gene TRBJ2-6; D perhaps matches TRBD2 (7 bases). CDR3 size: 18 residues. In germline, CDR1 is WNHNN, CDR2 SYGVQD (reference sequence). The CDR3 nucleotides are TGCGCCAGCAGTGAGTCGAAGGGGGGGATCTCTGGGGCCAACGGCCTGACTTTC. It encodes CASSESKGGISGANGLTF.

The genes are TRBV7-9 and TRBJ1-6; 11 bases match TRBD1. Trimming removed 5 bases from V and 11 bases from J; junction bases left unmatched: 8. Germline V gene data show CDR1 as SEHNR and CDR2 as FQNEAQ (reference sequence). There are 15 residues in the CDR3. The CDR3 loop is CASSPWDRGLTPLHF. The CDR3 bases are TGTGCCAGCAGCCCCTGGGACAGGGGGTTAACACCCCTCCACTTT.

In nucleotides, the CDR3 is TGTGCCAGTAGTATGACGGGGTTCACTGAAGCTTTCTTT. It yields the protein CASSMTGFTEAFF. The genes are TRBV19 and TRBJ1-1; D is unclear. Trimming shortened V by 3 bases and J by 4 bases, and 9 bases separated the two germline ends. CDR1 is LNHDA, CDR2 SQIVND, per germline (reference sequence). CDR3 size: 13 residues.

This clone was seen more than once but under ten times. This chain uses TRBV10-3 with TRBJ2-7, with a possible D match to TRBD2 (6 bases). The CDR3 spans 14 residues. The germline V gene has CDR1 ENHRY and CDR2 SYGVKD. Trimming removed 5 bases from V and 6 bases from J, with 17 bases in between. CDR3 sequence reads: CAISSGTAAPEQYF. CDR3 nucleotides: TGTGCCATCAGTTCCGGGACTGCGGCCCCCGAGCAGTACTTC.

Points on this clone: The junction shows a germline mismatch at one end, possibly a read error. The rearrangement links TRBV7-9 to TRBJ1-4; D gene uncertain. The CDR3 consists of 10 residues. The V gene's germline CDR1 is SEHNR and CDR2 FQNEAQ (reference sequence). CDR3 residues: CSSGHEKLFF. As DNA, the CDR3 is TGTTCCAGCGGGCACGAAAAACTGTTTTTT. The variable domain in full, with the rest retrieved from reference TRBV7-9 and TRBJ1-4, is DTGVSQNPRHKITKRGQNVTFRCDPISEHNRLYWYRQTLGQGPEFLTYFQNEAQLEKSRLLSDRFSAERPKGSFSTLEIQRTEQGDSAMYLCSSGHEKLFFGSGTQLSVL.

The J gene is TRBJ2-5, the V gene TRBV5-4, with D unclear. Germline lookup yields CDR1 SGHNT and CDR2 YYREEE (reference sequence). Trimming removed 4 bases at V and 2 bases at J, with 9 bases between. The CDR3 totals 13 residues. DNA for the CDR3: TGTGCCAGCAGCCTTAGATTTCAAGAGACCCAGTACTTC. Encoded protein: CASSLRFQETQYF.

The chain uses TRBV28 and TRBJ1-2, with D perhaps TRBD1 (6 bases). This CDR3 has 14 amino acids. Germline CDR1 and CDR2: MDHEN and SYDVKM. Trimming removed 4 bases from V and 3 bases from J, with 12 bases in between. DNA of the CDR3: TGTGCCAGCAGTTCAGGACAGAGCGACTATGGCTACACCTTC. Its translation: CASSSGQSDYGYTF.

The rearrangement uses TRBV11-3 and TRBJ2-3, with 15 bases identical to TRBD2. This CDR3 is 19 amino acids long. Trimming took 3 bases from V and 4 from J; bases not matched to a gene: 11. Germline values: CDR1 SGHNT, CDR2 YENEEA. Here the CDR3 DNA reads TGTGCCAGCAGCTTGGGACTAGCGGGGGGCCTCACGGAGGCAGATACGCAGTATTTT. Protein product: CASSLGLAGGLTEADTQYF.

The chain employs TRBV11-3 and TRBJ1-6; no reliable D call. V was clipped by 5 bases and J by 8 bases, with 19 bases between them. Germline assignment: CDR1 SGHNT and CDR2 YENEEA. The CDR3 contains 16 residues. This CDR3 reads CASSPSRGDPHSPLHF. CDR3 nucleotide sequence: TGTGCCAGCAGCCCCTCCCGGGGAGACCCTCATTCACCCCTCCACTTT.

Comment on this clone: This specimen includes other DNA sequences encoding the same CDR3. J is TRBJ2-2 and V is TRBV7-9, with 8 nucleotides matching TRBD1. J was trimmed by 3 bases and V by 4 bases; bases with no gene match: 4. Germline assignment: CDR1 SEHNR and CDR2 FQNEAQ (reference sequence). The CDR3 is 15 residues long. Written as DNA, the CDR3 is TGTGCCAGCAGCTCCGGACAGGGAGACACCGGGGAGCTGTTTTTT. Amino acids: CASSSGQGDTGELFF. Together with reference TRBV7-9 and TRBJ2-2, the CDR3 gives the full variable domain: DTGVSQNPRHKITKRGQNVTFRCDPISEHNRLYWYRQTLGQGPEFLTYFQNEAQLEKSRLLSDRFSAERPKGSFSTLEIQRTEQGDSAMYLCASSSGQGDTGELFFGEGSRLTVL.

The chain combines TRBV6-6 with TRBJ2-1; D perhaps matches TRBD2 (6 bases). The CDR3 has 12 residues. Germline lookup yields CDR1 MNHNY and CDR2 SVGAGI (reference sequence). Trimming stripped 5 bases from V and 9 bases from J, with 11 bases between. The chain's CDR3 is CASSLGRIEQFF. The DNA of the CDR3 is TGTGCCAGCAGTCTAGGGAGGATTGAGCAGTTCTTC.

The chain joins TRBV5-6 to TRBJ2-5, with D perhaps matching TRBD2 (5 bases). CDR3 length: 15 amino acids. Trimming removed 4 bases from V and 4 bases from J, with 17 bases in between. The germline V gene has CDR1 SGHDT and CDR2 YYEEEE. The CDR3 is CASSTDLGGGETQYF. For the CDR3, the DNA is TGTGCCAGCAGCACCGACCTCGGAGGTGGAGAGACCCAGTACTTC.

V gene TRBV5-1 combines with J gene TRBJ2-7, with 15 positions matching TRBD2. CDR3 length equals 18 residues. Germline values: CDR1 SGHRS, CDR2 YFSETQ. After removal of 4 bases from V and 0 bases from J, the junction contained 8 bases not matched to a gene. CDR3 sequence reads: CASSVGTSGGSLSYEQYF. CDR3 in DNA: TGCGCCAGCAGCGTTGGGACTAGCGGGGGGTCCCTCTCCTACGAGCAGTACTTC.

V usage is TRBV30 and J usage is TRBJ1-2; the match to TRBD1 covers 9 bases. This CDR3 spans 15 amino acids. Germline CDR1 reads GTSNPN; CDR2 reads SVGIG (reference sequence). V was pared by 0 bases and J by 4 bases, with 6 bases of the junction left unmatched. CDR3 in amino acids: CAWSVGQGRSYGYTF. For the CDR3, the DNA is TGTGCCTGGAGTGTAGGACAGGGGAGAAGCTATGGCTACACCTTC.

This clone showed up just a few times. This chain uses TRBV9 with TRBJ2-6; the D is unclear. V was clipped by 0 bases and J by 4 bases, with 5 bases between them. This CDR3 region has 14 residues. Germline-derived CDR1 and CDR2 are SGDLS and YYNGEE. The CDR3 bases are TGTGCCAGCAGCGTAGGTTCGGGGGCCAACGTCCTGACTTTC. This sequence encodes CASSVGSGANVLTF.

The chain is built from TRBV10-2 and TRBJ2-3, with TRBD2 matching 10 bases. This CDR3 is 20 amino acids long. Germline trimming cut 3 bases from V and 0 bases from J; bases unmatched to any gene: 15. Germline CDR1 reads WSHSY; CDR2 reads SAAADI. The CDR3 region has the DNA TGCGCCAGCAGTGAAGTGGGGGCTAGCGGGGGCCGCCTAAGCACAGATACGCAGTATTTT. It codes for CASSEVGASGGRLSTDTQYF.

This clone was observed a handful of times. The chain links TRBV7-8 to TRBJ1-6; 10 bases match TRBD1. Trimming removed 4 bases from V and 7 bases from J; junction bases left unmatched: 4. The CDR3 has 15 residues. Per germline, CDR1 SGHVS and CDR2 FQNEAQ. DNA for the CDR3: TGTGCCAGCAGCTGGGGGGGACAGGGGAATTCACCCCTCCACTTT. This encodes CASSWGGQGNSPLHF.

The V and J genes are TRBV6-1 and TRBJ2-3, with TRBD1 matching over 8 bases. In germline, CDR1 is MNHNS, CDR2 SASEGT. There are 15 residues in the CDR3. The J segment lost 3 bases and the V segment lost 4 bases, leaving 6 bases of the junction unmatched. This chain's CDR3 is CASSGAGGETDTQYF. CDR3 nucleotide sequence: TGTGCCAGCAGTGGGGCAGGGGGCGAGACAGATACGCAGTATTTT.

DNA for the CDR3: TGTGCCAGCCTCGGGCAGGGCGACAATGAGCAGTTCTTC. It specifies CASLGQGDNEQFF. J is TRBJ2-1 and V is TRBV11-3; D is possibly TRBD1 (5 bases). Trimming left V 8 bases short and J 5 bases short, with 13 bases between. Looked up from germline, CDR1 is SGHNT and CDR2 is YENEEA. This CDR3 is built from 13 residues.

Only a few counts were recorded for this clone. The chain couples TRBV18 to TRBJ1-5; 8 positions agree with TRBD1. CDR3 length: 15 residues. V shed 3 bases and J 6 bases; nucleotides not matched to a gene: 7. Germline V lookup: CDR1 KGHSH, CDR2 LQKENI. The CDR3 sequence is CASSPRTGRGQPQHF. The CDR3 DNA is TGTGCCAGCTCACCTCGGACAGGGAGGGGTCAGCCCCAGCATTTT.

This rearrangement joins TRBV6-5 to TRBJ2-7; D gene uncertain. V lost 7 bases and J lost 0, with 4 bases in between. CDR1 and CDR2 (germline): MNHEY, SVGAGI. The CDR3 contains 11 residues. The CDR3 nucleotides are TGTGCCAGCACTTCCTCCTACGAGCAGTACTTC. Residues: CASTSSYEQYF.

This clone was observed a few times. The CDR3 is CASSQGGVSTDTQYF. DNA for the CDR3: TGCGCCAGCAGCCAAGGGGGCGTGAGCACAGATACGCAGTATTTT. The chain is built from TRBV4-1 and TRBJ2-3; D is possibly TRBD1 (5 bases). Germline V lookup: CDR1 MGHRA, CDR2 YSYEKL. V was shortened by 1 base and J by 0 bases, with 8 bases between the two germline ends. The CDR3 is made up of 15 amino acids.